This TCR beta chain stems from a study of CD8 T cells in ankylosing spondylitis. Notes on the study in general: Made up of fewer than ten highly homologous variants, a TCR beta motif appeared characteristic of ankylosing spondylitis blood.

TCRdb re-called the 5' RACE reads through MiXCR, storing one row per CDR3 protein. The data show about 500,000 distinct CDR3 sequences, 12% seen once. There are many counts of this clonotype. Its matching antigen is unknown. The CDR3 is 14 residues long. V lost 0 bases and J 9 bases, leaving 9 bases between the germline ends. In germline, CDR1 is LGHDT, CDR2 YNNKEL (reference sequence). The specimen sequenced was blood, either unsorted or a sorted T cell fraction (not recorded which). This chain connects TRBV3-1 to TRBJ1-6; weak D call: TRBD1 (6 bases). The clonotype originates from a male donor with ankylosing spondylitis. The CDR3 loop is CASSQESGVSPLHF. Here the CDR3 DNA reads TGTGCCAGCAGCCAAGAGTCAGGGGTTTCACCCCTCCACTTT.